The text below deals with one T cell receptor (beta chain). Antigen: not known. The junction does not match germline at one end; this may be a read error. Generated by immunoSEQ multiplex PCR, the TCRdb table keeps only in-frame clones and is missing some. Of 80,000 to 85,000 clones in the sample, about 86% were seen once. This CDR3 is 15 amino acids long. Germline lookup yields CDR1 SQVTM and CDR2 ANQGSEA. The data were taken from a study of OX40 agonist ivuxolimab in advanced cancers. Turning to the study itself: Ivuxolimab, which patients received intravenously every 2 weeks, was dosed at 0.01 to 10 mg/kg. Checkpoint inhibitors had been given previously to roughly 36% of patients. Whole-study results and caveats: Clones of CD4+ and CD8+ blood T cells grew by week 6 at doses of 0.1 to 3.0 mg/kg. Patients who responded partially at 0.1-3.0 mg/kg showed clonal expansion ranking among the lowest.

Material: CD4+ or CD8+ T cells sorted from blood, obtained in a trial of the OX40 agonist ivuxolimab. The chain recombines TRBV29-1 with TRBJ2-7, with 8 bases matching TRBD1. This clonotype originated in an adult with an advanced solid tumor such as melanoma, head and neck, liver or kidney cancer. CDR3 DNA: TGCAGCATTGAAGGGTTGGCAGGGGGCGATTACGAGCAGTACTTC. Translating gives CSIEGLAGGDYEQYF.